The clone carrying this T cell receptor (beta chain) was seen a handful of times. This entry comes from a study of OX40 agonist ivuxolimab in advanced cancers. For the study at large: It was ivuxolimab, an agonistic anti-OX40 (CD134) antibody, that patients were treated with. Subjects had a mean age of about 57 years, with a range of 23 to 79; just over 80% were male.

Sequencing used immunoSEQ multiplex PCR; TCRdb keeps in-frame clones, though not all of them. Among under 15,000 clones, roughly 79% were seen once, and the ten largest hold around a third. The germline V gene has CDR1 WSHSY and CDR2 SAAADI. V lost 7 bases, J lost 6 bases, and 12 bases lay in between. This CDR3 is built from 13 residues. The chain couples TRBV10-2 to TRBJ2-2; D is perhaps TRBD1 (5 bases). The source was CD4+ or CD8+ T cells sorted from blood, collected in a trial of the OX40 agonist ivuxolimab. The clonotype comes from an adult with an advanced solid tumor such as melanoma, head and neck, liver or kidney cancer. The CDR3 is CASNTVGAGELFF. CDR3 sequence (DNA): TGCGCCAGCAACACAGTAGGGGCCGGGGAGCTGTTTTTT.